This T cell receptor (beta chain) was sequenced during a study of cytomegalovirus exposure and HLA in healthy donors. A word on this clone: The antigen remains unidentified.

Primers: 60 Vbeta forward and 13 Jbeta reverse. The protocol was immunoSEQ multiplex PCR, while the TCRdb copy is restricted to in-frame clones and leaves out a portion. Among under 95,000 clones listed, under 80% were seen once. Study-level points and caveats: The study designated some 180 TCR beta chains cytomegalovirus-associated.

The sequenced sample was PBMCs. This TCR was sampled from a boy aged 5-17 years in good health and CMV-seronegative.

The CDR3 DNA reads as TGCGCCAGCAGCCAAGATGCGGGGCGTACGCAGTATTTT. Its protein product is CASSQDAGRTQYF. V and J are TRBV4-3 and TRBJ2-3; perhaps TRBD2 as D (6 bases). Germline CDR1 LGHNA, CDR2 YSLEER. This CDR3 spans 13 amino acids. The germline V and J ends were trimmed by 0 bases and 8 bases, with 9 bases remaining between them.